This passage covers 25 T cell receptor beta chains from one sample sequenced in a study of shared clonotypes between healthy human individuals (dated by TCRdb to about 2020). The library was generated by the immunoSEQ multiplex PCR assay. Sourced from immuneACCESS, this table was stored by TCRdb with only in-frame sequences that have V and J called. A share of the clones is absent; for the studies checked, an unresolved V gene accounts for under half, and the remainder has no known explanation. The sample table holds about 180,000 clones, of which 90% to 95% were seen once. 0.067% of the sample is in the top ten clones. Sequencing was performed on naive CD4+ T cells sorted from blood. Taken with the paper, the label for cell subset or site translates to: CD45RA+ positively selected. These receptors were obtained from a woman between 25 and 40 years old in good health.

V usage is TRBV28 and J usage is TRBJ2-5; tentatively, D is TRBD1 or TRBD2 (5 bases each). Germline CDR1 reads MDHEN; CDR2 reads SYDVKM. The V gene lost 2 bases and the J gene lost 3 bases, with 10 bases spanning the gap. CDR3 length: 14 residues. CDR3 DNA: TGTGCCAGCAGTTTAGGGGGTGGTAAAGAGACCCAGTACTTC. Residues: CASSLGGGKETQYF.

The J gene is TRBJ2-7, the V gene TRBV4-1, with a possible D match to TRBD2 (6 bases). The V end lost 4 bases, the J end lost 2 bases, and 15 bases lay between the germline ends. Germline values: CDR1 MGHRA, CDR2 YSYEKL. This CDR3 is 15 amino acids long. Here the CDR3 DNA reads TGCGCCAGCAGCCCGGGGGTGGGGAGAACCTACGAGCAGTACTTC. Amino acids: CASSPGVGRTYEQYF.

The genes are TRBV5-1 and TRBJ1-5; possibly TRBD1 for D (5 bases). Germline lookup yields CDR1 SGHRS and CDR2 YFSETQ. This CDR3 has 13 residues. V was shortened by 2 bases and J by 5 bases, with 8 bases between the two germline ends. CDR3 coding DNA: TGCGCCAGCAGCTTCCGGGGGGATCAGCCCCAGCATTTT. Translating gives CASSFRGDQPQHF.

The chain recombines TRBV11-1 with TRBJ2-1; D possibly uses TRBD1 or TRBD2 (5 bases each). With 5 bases removed from V and 8 bases from J, the gap between germline ends came to 28 bases. This CDR3 is 18 amino acids long. From germline, CDR1 is SGHAT and CDR2 FQDESV (reference sequence). CDR3 nucleotides: TGTGCCAGCAGCCCCCCCCCGGGGAAAGGGGTTAACAATGATGAGCAGTTCTTC. Its protein product is CASSPPPGKGVNNDEQFF. Using reference TRBV11-1 and TRBJ2-1 for the parts outside the CDR3, the full variable domain is EAEVAQSPRYKITEKSQAVAFWCDPISGHATLYWYRQILGQGPELLVQFQDESVVDDSQLPKDRFSAERLKGVDSTLKIQPAELGDSAMYLCASSPPPGKGVNNDEQFFGPGTRLTVL.

The chain employs TRBV5-1 and TRBJ2-7; 8 positions agree with TRBD1. Germline V gene sequence: CDR1 SGHRS, CDR2 YFSETQ. V was clipped by 4 bases and J by 1 base; unmatched bases: 10. This CDR3 has 16 residues. The CDR3 sequence: CASSGLRQGLSYEQYF. Here the CDR3 DNA reads TGCGCCAGCAGCGGACTGAGACAGGGGCTGTCCTACGAGCAGTACTTC. The full variable domain, rest sourced from reference TRBV5-1 and TRBJ2-7, is KAGVTQTPRYLIKTRGQQVTLSCSPISGHRSVSWYQQTPGQGLQFLFEYFSETQRNKGNFPGRFSGRQFSNSRSEMNVSTLELGDSALYLCASSGLRQGLSYEQYFGPGTRLTVT.

This chain connects TRBV7-7 to TRBJ2-1; 12 bases fit TRBD1. The V gene end was trimmed by 4 bases and the J gene end by 7 bases; junction bases not matched to a gene: 5. The CDR3 has 15 residues. Germline V CDR1 and CDR2: SSHAT, FNYEAQ (reference sequence). The CDR3 DNA reads as TGTGCCAGCAGCTCCGGGACAGGGGGCTTGAATGAGCAGTTCTTC. Encoded protein: CASSSGTGGLNEQFF.

This clone has a single count. V usage is TRBV12-1 and J usage is TRBJ1-1. TRBV12-1 is termed a pseudogene. CDR3 length equals 14 residues. The CDR3 is CASSFKGPNTEAFF. In DNA form, the CDR3 reads TGTGCCAGCAGCTTTAAGGGCCCGAACACTGAAGCTTTCTTT.

The rearrangement links TRBV27 to TRBJ2-5, with TRBD1 identical over 11 bases. The J call could be wrong; TRBJ2-7 is a better fit for the DNA end. CDR3 size: 14 residues. The germline V gene encodes CDR1 MNHEY and CDR2 SMNVEV (reference sequence). The CDR3 DNA is TGTGCCAGCTCCCGGGACAGGGGGATCTACGAGCAGTACTTC. Translating it yields CASSRDRGIYEQYF.

The V and J genes are TRBV2 and TRBJ1-3; possibly TRBD1 for D (6 bases). Trimming removed 6 bases from V and 4 bases from J, with 10 bases in between. Germline CDR1 SNHLY, CDR2 FYNNEI. The CDR3 contains 13 residues. The CDR3 protein is CASRQGGGNTIYF. The CDR3 nucleotides are TGTGCCAGCAGACAGGGTGGGGGAAACACCATATATTTT.

The V and J genes are TRBV28 and TRBJ2-7, with a weak D call TRBD2 (6 bases). Germline CDR1 is MDHEN and CDR2 is SYDVKM. Trimming left V 3 bases short and J 5 bases short, with 14 bases between. This CDR3 is built from 14 residues. CDR3 region: CASSFSGLIDEQYF. CDR3 DNA: TGTGCCAGCAGTTTTAGCGGCTTAATCGACGAGCAGTACTTC. Together with reference TRBV28 and TRBJ2-7, the CDR3 gives the full variable domain: DVKVTQSSRYLVKRTGEKVFLECVQDMDHENMFWYRQDPGLGLRLIYFSYDVKMKEKGDIPEGYSVSREKKERFSLILESASTNQTSMYLCASSFSGLIDEQYFGPGTRLTVT.

The CDR3 bases are TGTGCCAGTAGTCCGAGTAGCGGGAGGGCCCTAGAGACCCAGTACTTC. This codes for CASSPSSGRALETQYF. The V call is TRBV19, the J call TRBJ2-5; 11 bases are a match to TRBD2. Per germline, CDR1 LNHDA and CDR2 SQIVND (reference sequence). V lost 5 bases to trimming and J lost 4 bases; unmatched junction nucleotides: 9. The CDR3 length is 16 residues.

This clone was counted only a few times. The chain carries TRBV7-6 and TRBJ2-7; 8 bases are shared with TRBD2. Per germline, CDR1 SGHVS and CDR2 FNYEAQ. Trimming at V came to 0 bases and at J to 5 bases, leaving 9 bases not matched to a gene. The CDR3 has 16 residues. In nucleotides, the CDR3 is TGTGCCAGCAGCTTAGCGAGGGCGGGAGGATCCCACGAGCAGTACTTC. It yields the protein CASSLARAGGSHEQYF.

The J gene is TRBJ1-2, the V gene TRBV27, with D unresolved. Trimming shortened V by 2 bases and J by 1 base, and 5 bases separated the two germline ends. From germline, CDR1 is MNHEY and CDR2 SMNVEV (reference sequence). This CDR3 is 13 amino acids long. This CDR3 reads CASSLKVNYGYTF. As DNA, the CDR3 is TGTGCCAGCAGTTTAAAAGTTAACTATGGCTACACCTTC.

The rearrangement joins TRBV19 to TRBJ2-1, with 9 bases identical to TRBD2. Per germline, CDR1 LNHDA and CDR2 SQIVND (reference sequence). The CDR3 spans 16 residues. J lost 2 bases, V lost 5 bases, and 7 bases had no gene match. The CDR3 loop reads CASSPIAGAAYNEQFF. CDR3 nucleotide sequence: TGTGCCAGTAGTCCCATAGCGGGAGCAGCCTACAATGAGCAGTTCTTC. Full variable domain (remainder filled in from reference TRBV19 and TRBJ2-1): DGGITQSPKYLFRKEGQNVTLSCEQNLNHDAMYWYRQDPGQGLRLIYYSQIVNDFQKGDIAEGYSVSREKKESFPLTVTSAQKNPTAFYLCASSPIAGAAYNEQFFGPGTRLTVL.

The chain carries TRBV11-2 and TRBJ2-7; 11 nucleotides match TRBD2. This CDR3 has 15 amino acids. Germline CDR1 is SGHAT and CDR2 is FQNNGV. V shed 5 bases and J 3 bases; nucleotides not matched to a gene: 6. The CDR3 region is CASSTTSGKIYEQYF. CDR3 nucleotides: TGTGCCAGCAGCACGACTAGCGGGAAGATCTACGAGCAGTACTTC. The full variable domain, rest sourced from reference TRBV11-2 and TRBJ2-7, is EAGVAQSPRYKIIEKRQSVAFWCNPISGHATLYWYQQILGQGPKLLIQFQNNGVVDDSQLPKDRFSAERLKGVDSTLKIQPAKLEDSAVYLCASSTTSGKIYEQYFGPGTRLTVT.

The chain links TRBV27 to TRBJ1-2; a weak D match, TRBD1 (6 bases). Per the germline V gene, CDR1 is MNHEY and CDR2 is SMNVEV (reference sequence). The V gene lost 2 bases and the J gene lost 1 base, with 17 bases spanning the gap. The CDR3 totals 17 residues. CDR3 sequence reads: CASSLRLDRSFNYGYTF. CDR3 DNA sequence: TGTGCCAGCAGTTTACGATTGGACAGATCTTTTAACTATGGCTACACCTTC.

The V gene is TRBV19, the J gene TRBJ2-7; D may be TRBD1 (5 bases). Looked up from germline, CDR1 is LNHDA and CDR2 is SQIVND (reference sequence). The CDR3 totals 14 residues. V lost 3 bases to trimming and J lost 1 base, with 10 bases between them. In DNA form, the CDR3 reads TGTGCCAGTAGTATCTCCGACAGTTCCTACGAGCAGTACTTC. Translating gives CASSISDSSYEQYF.

This clone has just a few counts. The CDR3 DNA reads TGTGCCAGCATAGTGGCCTCTGGAAACACCATATATTTT. Amino acids: CASIVASGNTIYF. This sequence joins TRBV6-1 and TRBJ1-3; no reliable D call. The V end lost 7 bases, the J end lost 0 bases, and 7 bases lay between the germline ends. There are 13 residues in the CDR3. CDR1 is MNHNS and CDR2 is SASEGT in the germline V gene.

The chain has TRBV7-9 and TRBJ1-1; D call uncertain. The CDR3 consists of 14 residues. Germline CDR1 is SEHNR and CDR2 is FQNEAQ (reference sequence). V lost 2 bases, J lost 7 bases, and 14 bases lay in between. The CDR3 DNA reads as TGTGCCAGCAGCTTATTAAGTGCACTAGATGAAGCTTTCTTT. Amino acid sequence: CASSLLSALDEAFF.

The chain has TRBV6-6 and TRBJ2-7, with D unresolved. CDR1 and CDR2 (germline): MNHNY, SVGAGI (reference sequence). V was pared by 0 bases and J by 4 bases, with 10 bases between. This CDR3 comprises 14 residues. The DNA for the CDR3 is TGTGCCAGCAGTTACTCGAGAGGCCATTACGAGCAGTACTTC. Protein product: CASSYSRGHYEQYF.

CDR3 amino acids: CASSMLSASSYEQYF. The DNA of the CDR3 is TGTGCCAGTAGTATGCTCTCCGCTAGCTCCTACGAGCAGTACTTC. This rearrangement joins TRBV19 to TRBJ2-7; D call uncertain. This CDR3 is 15 amino acids long. Germline V gene lookup returns CDR1 LNHDA and CDR2 SQIVND (reference sequence). The V and J ends lost 3 bases and 0 bases respectively, with 12 bases between them.

The chain recombines TRBV5-1 with TRBJ1-1, with a weak D call TRBD1 (5 bases). The germline gives CDR1 SGHRS, CDR2 YFSETQ. The CDR3 runs to 13 residues. V shed 4 bases and J shed 1 base, with 8 bases lying between them. The CDR3 reads CASSQGANTEAFF. As DNA, the CDR3 is TGCGCCAGCAGCCAAGGGGCGAACACTGAAGCTTTCTTT.

The chain employs TRBV28 and TRBJ2-5, with 14 bases lining up with TRBD2. The J call may not be correct, given that the DNA end is closer to TRBJ2-7. Germline loops: CDR1 MDHEN, CDR2 SYDVKM. CDR3 length: 16 amino acids. CDR3 in DNA: TGTGCCAGCAGTTTGACGACTAGCGGGAGGGGCTACGAGCAGTACTTC. Translation: CASSLTTSGRGYEQYF.

The genes are TRBV28 and TRBJ2-7; D is undetermined. V dropped 10 bases and J dropped 5 bases, with 12 bases sitting between them. Germline CDR1 reads MDHEN; CDR2 reads SYDVKM. The CDR3 runs to 11 residues. CDR3 protein: CATRAKDEQYF. As DNA, the CDR3 is TGTGCCACCCGAGCGAAGGACGAGCAGTACTTC. Using reference TRBV28 and TRBJ2-7 for the parts outside the CDR3, the full variable domain is DVKVTQSSRYLVKRTGEKVFLECVQDMDHENMFWYRQDPGLGLRLIYFSYDVKMKEKGDIPEGYSVSREKKERFSLILESASTNQTSMYLCATRAKDEQYFGPGTRLTVT.

The CDR3 bases are TGTGCCAGCTCACCATCCCAAGCGGGAGGGAGAACCGGGGAGCTGTTTTTT. As protein: CASSPSQAGGRTGELFF. The gene calls are TRBV18 and TRBJ2-2; 10 bases align to TRBD2. From germline, CDR1 is KGHSH and CDR2 LQKENI. The CDR3 covers 17 residues. V was clipped by 2 bases and J by 5 bases; unmatched bases: 8.